One TCR beta chain is described in this entry. The sample carries other DNA sequences with the same CDR3. These data come from a study of blood T cell repertoires in COVID-19. Study details: Italy, Spain and the United States were the sources of the convalescent and acute COVID-19 samples.

Repertoires were generated with immunoSEQ multiplex PCR, while TCRdb's copy carries only in-frame clones and drops some. Altogether 55,000 to 85,000 clones are present, more than 75% being singletons, with the ten largest covering roughly 0.83%. Germline V gene data show CDR1 as SGDLS and CDR2 as YYNGEE. V lost 4 bases and J lost 5; bases outside the gene matches: 8. The CDR3 is 14 residues long. The chain joins TRBV9 to TRBJ2-5, with 7 bases identical to TRBD2. The TCR originated in a woman in her sixties or seventies with acute or convalescent COVID-19. Sequencing input: peripheral blood. Here the CDR3 DNA reads TGTGCCAGCAGCCCAGGACTAGTTGGGGAGACCCAGTACTTC. The encoded protein is CASSPGLVGETQYF.